This TCR beta chain was sequenced in a study of CD8 T cells in ankylosing spondylitis (dated by TCRdb to the late 2010s). Some background on the complete study: The study profiled T cell receptor beta repertoires in healthy donors and ankylosing spondylitis patients to find disease-linked TCR variants. In total, the full study cohort was made up of roughly 100 healthy donors and some 26 ankylosing spondylitis patients. Peripheral blood was sampled, and synovial fluid was also collected from ankylosing spondylitis patients. General study outcomes and caveats: Some TCR beta motif variants had previously been reported in synovial fluid and blood of reactive arthritis patients, which suggested common disease-initiation mechanisms. Significant enrichment of the disease-linked clones was reported in matched synovial fluid samples from ankylosing spondylitis patients. A TCR beta motif of about 8 highly homologous amino acid variants appeared characteristic of blood from ankylosing spondylitis patients. In peripheral blood, the disease-linked clones were found at relatively low frequencies and had a CD8+ phenotype.

This clonotype came up many times. The specificity of this receptor is unknown. Within one base of it there is no much larger clone, and no base qualities were kept. The sequencer listed for this sample is Illumina HiSeq 2500. Quantitative 5'-RACE with molecular barcodes was used to prepare TCR beta libraries. The study's own analysis went as follows. A new computational method, built on a probabilistic model of VDJ rearrangement, was used to identify disease-linked TCR variants. TCRdb reanalyzed the raw reads on its own, using fastp at Q25 for trimming and MiXCR for clone calling, and kept in-frame beta chains. Entries that share a CDR3 protein sequence are merged under the most common genes and DNA. In this record, the V and J calls reflect TCRdb's handling and not the investigators' own analysis. The sample includes about 700,000 distinct CDR3 sequences, with 15% to 20% observed a single time. Clones ranked in the top ten supply under 20% of the sample.

Looking up the germline V gene yields CDR1 SQVTM and CDR2 ANQGSEA. V is pared back by 4 bases and J by 6 bases, with 4 bases lying between the germline termini. Counted from cysteine to phenylalanine, this CDR3 has 10 amino acids. The only DNA kept is the CDR3, 30 bases in frame from the first base. Sequencing was done on a sample of blood, either unsorted or a sorted T cell fraction (not recorded which). The V and J segments used are TRBV29-1 and TRBJ2-1, with the D gene not clear enough to name. The receptor was isolated from a male donor with ankylosing spondylitis. This receptor has the CDR3 CSVASNEQFF. The bases read TGCAGCGTTGCGTCCAATGAGCAGTTCTTC.